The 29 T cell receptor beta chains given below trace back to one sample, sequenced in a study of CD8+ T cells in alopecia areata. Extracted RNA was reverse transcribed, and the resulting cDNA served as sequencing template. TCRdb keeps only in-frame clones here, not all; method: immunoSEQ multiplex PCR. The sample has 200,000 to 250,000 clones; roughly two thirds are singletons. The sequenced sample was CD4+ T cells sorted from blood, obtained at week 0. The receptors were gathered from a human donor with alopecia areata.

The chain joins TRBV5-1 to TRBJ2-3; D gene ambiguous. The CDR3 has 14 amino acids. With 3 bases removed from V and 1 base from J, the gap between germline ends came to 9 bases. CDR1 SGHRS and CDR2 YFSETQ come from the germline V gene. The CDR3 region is CASSWLGRTDTQYF. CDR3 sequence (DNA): TGCGCCAGCAGCTGGTTGGGTCGCACAGATACGCAGTATTTT.

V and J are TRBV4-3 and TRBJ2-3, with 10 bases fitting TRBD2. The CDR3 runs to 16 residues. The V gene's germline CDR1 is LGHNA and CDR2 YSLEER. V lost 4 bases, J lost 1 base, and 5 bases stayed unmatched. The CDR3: CASSRGTSVGTDTQYF. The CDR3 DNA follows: TGCGCCAGCAGCCGAGGGACTAGCGTGGGCACAGATACGCAGTATTTT.

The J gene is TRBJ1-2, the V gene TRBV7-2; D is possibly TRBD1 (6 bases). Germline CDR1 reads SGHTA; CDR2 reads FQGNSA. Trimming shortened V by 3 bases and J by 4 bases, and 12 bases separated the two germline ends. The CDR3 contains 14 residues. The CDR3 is CASSLGTTPYGYTF. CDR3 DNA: TGTGCCAGCAGCTTGGGGACAACACCCTATGGCTACACCTTC.

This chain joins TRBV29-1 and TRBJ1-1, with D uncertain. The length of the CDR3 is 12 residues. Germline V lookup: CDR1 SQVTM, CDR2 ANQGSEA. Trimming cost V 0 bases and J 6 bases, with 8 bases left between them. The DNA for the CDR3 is TGCAGCGTTGAAGACTCCCGATCTGAAGCTTTCTTT. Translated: CSVEDSRSEAFF.

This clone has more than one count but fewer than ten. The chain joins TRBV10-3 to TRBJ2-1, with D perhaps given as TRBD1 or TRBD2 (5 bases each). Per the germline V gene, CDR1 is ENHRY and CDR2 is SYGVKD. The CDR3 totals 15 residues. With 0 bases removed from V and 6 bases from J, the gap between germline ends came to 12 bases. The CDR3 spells CAISESGGEVNEQFF. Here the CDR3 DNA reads TGTGCCATCAGTGAGTCTGGGGGAGAGGTCAATGAGCAGTTCTTC.

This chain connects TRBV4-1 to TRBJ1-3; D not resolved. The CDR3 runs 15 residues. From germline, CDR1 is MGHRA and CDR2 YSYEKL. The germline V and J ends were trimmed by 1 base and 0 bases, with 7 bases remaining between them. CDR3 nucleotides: TGCGCCAGCAGCCAAGTTTCGAGCTCTGGAAACACCATATATTTT. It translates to CASSQVSSSGNTIYF.

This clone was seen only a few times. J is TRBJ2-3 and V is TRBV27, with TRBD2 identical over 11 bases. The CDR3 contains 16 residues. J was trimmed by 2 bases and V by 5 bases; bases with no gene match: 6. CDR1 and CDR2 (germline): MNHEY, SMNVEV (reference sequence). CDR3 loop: CASSPGLAVFTDTQYF. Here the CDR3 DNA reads TGTGCCAGCAGTCCGGGACTAGCGGTATTCACAGATACGCAGTATTTT.

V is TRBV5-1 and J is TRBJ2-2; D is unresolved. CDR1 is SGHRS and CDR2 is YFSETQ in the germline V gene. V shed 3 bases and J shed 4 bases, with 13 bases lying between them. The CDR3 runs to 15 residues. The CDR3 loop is CASSSQTLGTGELFF. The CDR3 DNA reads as TGCGCCAGCAGCTCCCAAACCCTTGGCACCGGGGAGCTGTTTTTT. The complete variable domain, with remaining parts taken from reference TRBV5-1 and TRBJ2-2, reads KAGVTQTPRYLIKTRGQQVTLSCSPISGHRSVSWYQQTPGQGLQFLFEYFSETQRNKGNFPGRFSGRQFSNSRSEMNVSTLELGDSALYLCASSSQTLGTGELFFGEGSRLTVL.

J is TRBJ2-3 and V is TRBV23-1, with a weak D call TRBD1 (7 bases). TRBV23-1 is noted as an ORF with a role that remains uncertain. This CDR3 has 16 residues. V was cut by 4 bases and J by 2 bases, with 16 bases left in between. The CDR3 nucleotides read TGCGCCAGCAGTCTATACAGGGGACTCATCACAGATACGCAGTATTTT. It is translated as CASSLYRGLITDTQYF.

The CDR3 sequence: CSVDETNRGYTF. CDR3 coding DNA: TGCAGCGTTGATGAAACAAATAGGGGCTACACCTTC. The V call is TRBV29-1, the J call TRBJ1-2; D ambiguous. The V and J ends lost 3 bases and 8 bases respectively, with 13 bases between them. CDR1 and CDR2 from the germline V gene are SQVTM and ANQGSEA. The CDR3 is 12 residues long.

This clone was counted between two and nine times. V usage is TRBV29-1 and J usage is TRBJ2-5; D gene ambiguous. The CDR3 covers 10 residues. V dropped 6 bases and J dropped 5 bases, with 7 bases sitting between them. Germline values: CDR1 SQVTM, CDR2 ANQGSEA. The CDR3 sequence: CSVYRETQYF. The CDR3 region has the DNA TGCAGCGTCTATAGGGAGACCCAGTACTTC.

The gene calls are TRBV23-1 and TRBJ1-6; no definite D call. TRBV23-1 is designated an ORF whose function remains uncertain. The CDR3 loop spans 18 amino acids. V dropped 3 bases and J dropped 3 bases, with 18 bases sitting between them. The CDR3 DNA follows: TGCGCCAGCAGTCATTCGGGCCAGCGGAGCTTCTATAATTCACCCCTCCACTTT. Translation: CASSHSGQRSFYNSPLHF.

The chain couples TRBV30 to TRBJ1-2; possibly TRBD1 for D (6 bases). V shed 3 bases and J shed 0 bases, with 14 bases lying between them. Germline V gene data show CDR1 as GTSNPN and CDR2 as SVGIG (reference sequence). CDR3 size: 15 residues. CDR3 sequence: CAWRPGTPTNYGYTF. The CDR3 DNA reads TGTGCCTGGAGGCCCGGGACACCAACTAACTATGGCTACACCTTC.

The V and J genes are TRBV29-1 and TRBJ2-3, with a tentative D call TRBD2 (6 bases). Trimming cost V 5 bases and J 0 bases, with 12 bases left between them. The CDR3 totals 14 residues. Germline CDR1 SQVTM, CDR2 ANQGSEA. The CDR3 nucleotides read TGCAGCGTTCTAGCGATTGCTAGCACAGATACGCAGTATTTT. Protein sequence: CSVLAIASTDTQYF.

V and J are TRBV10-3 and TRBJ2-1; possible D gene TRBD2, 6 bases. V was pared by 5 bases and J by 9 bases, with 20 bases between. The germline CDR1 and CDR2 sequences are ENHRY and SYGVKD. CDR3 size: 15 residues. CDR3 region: CAISNRDSQRGEQFF. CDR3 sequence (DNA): TGTGCCATCAGTAACCGGGACTCTCAGAGAGGTGAGCAGTTCTTC.

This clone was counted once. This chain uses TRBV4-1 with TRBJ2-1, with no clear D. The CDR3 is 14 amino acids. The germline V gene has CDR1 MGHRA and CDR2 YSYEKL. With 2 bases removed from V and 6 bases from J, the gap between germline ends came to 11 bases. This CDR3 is CASSQHYTSNEQFF. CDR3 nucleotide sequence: TGCGCCAGCAGCCAACATTACACTTCCAATGAGCAGTTCTTC.

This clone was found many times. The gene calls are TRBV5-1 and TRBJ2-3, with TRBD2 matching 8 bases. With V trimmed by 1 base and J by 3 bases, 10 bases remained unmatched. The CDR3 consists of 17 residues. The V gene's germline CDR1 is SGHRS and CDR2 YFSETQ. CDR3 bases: TGCGCCAGCAGCTTGACAACTAGCGGTCGAGGGACAGATACGCAGTATTTT. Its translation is CASSLTTSGRGTDTQYF.

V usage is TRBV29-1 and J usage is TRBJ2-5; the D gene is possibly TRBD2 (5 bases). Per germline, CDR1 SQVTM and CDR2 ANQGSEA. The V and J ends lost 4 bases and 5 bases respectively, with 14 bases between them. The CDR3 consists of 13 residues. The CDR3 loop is CSVASPPGETQYF. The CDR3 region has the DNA TGCAGCGTTGCTTCCCCACCGGGGGAGACCCAGTACTTC.

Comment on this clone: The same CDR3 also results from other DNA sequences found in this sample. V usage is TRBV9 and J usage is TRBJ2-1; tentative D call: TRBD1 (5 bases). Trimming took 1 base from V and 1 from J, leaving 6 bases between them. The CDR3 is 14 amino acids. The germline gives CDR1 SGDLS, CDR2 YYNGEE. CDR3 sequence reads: CASSVQGSYNEQFF. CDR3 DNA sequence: TGTGCCAGCAGCGTACAGGGATCCTACAATGAGCAGTTCTTC.

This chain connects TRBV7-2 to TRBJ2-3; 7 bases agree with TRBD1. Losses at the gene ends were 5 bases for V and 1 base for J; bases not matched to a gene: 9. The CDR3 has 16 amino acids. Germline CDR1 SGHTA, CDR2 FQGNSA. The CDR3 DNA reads TGTGCCAGCAGCAAACGACAGGGAACTGGCACAGATACGCAGTATTTT. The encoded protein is CASSKRQGTGTDTQYF.

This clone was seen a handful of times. CDR3 sequence reads: CASNPQGLDQETQYF. CDR3 in DNA: TGTGCCAGCAATCCACAGGGTTTAGACCAAGAGACCCAGTACTTC. This sequence joins TRBV9 and TRBJ2-5, with D perhaps TRBD1 (6 bases). The germline V and J ends were trimmed by 6 bases and 0 bases, with 15 bases remaining between them. Germline CDR1 reads SGDLS; CDR2 reads YYNGEE. CDR3 length equals 15 residues.

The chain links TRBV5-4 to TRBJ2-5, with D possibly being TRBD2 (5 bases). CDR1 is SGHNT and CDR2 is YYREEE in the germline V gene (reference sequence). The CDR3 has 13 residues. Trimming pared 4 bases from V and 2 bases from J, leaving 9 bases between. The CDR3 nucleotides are TGTGCCAGCAGCCGCGGGCCACAAGAGACCCAGTACTTC. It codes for CASSRGPQETQYF.

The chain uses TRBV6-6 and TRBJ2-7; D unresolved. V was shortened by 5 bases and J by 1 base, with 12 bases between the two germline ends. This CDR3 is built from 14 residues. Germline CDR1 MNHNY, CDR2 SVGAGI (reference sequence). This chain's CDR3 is CASSPLDRSYEQYF. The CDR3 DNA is TGTGCCAGCAGTCCCCTCGACCGTTCCTACGAGCAGTACTTC.

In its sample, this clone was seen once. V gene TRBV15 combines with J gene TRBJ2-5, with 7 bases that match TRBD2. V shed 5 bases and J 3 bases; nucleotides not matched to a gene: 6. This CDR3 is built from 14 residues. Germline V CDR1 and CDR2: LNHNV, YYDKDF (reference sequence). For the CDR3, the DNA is TGTGCCACCAGCCGGACTAGGAGCGAAGAGACCCAGTACTTC. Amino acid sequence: CATSRTRSEETQYF. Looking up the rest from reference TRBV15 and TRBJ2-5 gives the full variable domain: DAMVIQNPRYQVTQFGKPVTLSCSQTLNHNVMYWYQQKSSQAPKLLFHYYDKDFNNEADTPDNFQSRRPNTSFCFLDIRSPGLGDTAMYLCATSRTRSEETQYFGPGTRLLVL.

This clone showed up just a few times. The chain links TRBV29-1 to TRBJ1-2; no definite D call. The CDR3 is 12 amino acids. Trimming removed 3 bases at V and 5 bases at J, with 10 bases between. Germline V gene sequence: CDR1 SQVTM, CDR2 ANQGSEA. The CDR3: CSVDVQSYGYTF. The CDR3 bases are TGCAGCGTTGATGTACAGTCATATGGCTACACCTTC.

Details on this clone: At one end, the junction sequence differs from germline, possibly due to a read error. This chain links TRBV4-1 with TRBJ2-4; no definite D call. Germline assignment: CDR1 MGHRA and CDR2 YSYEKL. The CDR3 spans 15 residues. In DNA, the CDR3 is TGCGCCAGCAGCCAACTCGACTTAGCCCAAAACATTCAGTACTTC. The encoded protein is CASSQLDLAQNIQYF.

Here the CDR3 reads CATSRDSSGELFF. The CDR3 bases are TGTGCCACCAGCAGAGATTCGTCCGGGGAGCTGTTTTTT. The V gene is TRBV15, the J gene TRBJ2-2; D uncertain. This CDR3 contains 13 residues. V lost 0 bases to trimming and J lost 6 bases, with 5 bases between them. Germline assignment: CDR1 LNHNV and CDR2 YYDKDF (reference sequence). The full variable domain, with the rest looked up from reference TRBV15 and TRBJ2-2, is DAMVIQNPRYQVTQFGKPVTLSCSQTLNHNVMYWYQQKSSQAPKLLFHYYDKDFNNEADTPDNFQSRRPNTSFCFLDIRSPGLGDTAMYLCATSRDSSGELFFGEGSRLTVL.

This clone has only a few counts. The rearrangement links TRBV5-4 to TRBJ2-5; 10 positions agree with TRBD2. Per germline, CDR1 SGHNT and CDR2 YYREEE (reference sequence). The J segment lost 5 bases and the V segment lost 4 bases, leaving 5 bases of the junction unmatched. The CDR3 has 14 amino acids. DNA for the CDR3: TGTGCCAGCAGCGGCAGCGGGGGGGCGGAGACCCAGTACTTC. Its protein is CASSGSGGAETQYF. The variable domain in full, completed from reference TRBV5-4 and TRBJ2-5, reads ETGVTQSPTHLIKTRGQQVTLRCSSQSGHNTVSWYQQALGQGPQFIFQYYREEENGRGNFPPRFSGLQFPNYSSELNVNALELDDSALYLCASSGSGGAETQYFGPGTRLLVL.

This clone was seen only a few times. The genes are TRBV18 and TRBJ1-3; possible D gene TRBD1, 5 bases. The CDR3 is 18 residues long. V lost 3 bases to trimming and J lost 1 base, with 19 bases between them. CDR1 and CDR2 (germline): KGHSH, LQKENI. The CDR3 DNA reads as TGTGCCAGCTCACCCTTACCGGATCAAGGGGTATCTGGAAACACCATATATTTT. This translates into CASSPLPDQGVSGNTIYF.